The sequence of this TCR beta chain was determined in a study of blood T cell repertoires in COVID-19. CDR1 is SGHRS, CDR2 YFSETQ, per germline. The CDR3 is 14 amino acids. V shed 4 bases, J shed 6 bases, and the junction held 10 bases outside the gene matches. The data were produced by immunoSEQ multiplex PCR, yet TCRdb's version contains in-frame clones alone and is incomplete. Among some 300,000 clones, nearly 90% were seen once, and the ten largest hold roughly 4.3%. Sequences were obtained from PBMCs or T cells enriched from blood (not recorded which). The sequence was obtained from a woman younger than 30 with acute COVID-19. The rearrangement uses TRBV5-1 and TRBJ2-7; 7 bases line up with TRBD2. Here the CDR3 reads CASSLTLTSAEQYF. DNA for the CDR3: TGCGCCAGCAGCCTAACCCTAACTAGCGCCGAGCAGTACTTC.